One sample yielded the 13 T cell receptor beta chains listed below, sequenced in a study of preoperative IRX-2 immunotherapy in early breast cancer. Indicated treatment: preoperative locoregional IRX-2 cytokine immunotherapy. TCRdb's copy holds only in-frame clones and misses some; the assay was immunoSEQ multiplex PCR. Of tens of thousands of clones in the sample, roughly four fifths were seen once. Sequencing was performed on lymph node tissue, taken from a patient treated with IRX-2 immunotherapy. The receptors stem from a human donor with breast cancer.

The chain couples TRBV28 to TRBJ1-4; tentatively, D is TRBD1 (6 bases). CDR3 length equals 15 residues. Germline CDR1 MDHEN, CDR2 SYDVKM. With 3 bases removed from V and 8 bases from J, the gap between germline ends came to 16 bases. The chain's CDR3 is CASSLLSGVKEKLFF. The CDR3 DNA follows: TGTGCCAGCAGTTTGTTGTCAGGGGTAAAAGAAAAACTGTTTTTT.

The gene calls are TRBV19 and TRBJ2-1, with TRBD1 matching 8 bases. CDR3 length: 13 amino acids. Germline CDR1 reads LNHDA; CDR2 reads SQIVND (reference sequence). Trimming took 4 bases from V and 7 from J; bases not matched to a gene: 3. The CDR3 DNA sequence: TGTGCCAGTAGTACCCGGACAGGGAATGAGCAGTTCTTC. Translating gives CASSTRTGNEQFF.

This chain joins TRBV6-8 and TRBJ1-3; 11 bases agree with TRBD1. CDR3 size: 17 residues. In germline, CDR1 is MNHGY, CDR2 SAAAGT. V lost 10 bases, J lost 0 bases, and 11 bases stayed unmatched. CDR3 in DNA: TGTGCCATCCGGTGGGGGACAGGGGGAAACTCTGGAAACACCATATATTTT. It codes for CAIRWGTGGNSGNTIYF.

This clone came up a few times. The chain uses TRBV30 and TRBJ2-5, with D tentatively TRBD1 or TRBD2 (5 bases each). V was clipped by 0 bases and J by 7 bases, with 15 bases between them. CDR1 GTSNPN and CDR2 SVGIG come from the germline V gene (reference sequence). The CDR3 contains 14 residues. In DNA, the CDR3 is TGTGCCTGGAGTGTAGAGGGCAGGGTGGGGACCCAGTACTTC. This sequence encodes CAWSVEGRVGTQYF.

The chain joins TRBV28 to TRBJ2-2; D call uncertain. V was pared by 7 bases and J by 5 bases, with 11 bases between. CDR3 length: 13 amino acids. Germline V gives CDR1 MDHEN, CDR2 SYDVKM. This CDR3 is CASKGRRTGELFF. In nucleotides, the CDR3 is TGTGCCAGCAAAGGTAGAAGGACCGGGGAGCTGTTTTTT. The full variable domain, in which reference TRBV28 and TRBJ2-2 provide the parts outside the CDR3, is DVKVTQSSRYLVKRTGEKVFLECVQDMDHENMFWYRQDPGLGLRLIYFSYDVKMKEKGDIPEGYSVSREKKERFSLILESASTNQTSMYLCASKGRRTGELFFGEGSRLTVL.

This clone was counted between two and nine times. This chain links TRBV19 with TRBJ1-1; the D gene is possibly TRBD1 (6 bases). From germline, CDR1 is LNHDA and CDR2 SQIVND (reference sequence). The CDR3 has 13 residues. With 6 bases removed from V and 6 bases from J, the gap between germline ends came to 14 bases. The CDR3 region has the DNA TGTGCCAGTAGAACAGGGAGGGGCCCTGAAGCTTTCTTT. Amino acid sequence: CASRTGRGPEAFF.

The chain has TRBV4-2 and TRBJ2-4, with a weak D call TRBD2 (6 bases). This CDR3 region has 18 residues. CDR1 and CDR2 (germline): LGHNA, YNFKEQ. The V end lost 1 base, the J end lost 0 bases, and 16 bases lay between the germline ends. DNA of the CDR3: TGTGCCAGCAGCCAAGCCCTTTTCGCGGAGGGAGCCAAAAACATTCAGTACTTC. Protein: CASSQALFAEGAKNIQYF.

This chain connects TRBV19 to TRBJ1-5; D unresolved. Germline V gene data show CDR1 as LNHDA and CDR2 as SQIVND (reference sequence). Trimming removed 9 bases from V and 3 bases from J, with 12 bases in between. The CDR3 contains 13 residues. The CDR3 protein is CASRNSLNQPQHF. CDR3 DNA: TGTGCCAGCCGGAACAGCCTCAATCAGCCCCAGCATTTT.

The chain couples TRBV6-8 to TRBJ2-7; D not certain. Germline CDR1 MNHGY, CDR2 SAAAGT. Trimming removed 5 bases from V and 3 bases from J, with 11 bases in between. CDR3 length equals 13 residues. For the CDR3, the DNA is TGTGCCAGCAGTCAAATGAATATCTACGAGCAGTACTTC. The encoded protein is CASSQMNIYEQYF.

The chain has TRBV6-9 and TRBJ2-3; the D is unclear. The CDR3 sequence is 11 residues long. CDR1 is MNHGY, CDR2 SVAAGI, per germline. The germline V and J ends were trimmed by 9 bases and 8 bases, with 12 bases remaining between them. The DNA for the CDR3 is TGTGCCAGTACCCACGCCGGTACGCAGTATTTT. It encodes CASTHAGTQYF.

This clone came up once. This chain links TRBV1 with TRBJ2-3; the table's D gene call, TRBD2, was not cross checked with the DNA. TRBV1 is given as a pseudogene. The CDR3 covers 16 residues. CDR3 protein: CASSQEGRGGLDTQYF. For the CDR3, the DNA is TGCGCCAGCAGCCAAGAAGGCCGCGGGGGGTTGGATACGCAGTATTTT.

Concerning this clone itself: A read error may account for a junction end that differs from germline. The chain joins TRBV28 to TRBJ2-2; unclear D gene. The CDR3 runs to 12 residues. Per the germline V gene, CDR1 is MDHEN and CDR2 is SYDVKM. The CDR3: CASSLNSGELFF. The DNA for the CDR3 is TGTGCCAGCAGTTTGAACAGCGGGGAGCTGTTTTTT.

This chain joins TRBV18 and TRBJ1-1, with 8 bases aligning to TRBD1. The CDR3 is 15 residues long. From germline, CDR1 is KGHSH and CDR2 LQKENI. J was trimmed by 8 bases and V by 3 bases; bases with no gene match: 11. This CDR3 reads CASSPRQGTIIEAFF. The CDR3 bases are TGTGCCAGCTCACCTAGACAGGGGACAATTATAGAAGCTTTCTTT.